This TCR beta chain is from a study of OX40 agonist ivuxolimab in advanced cancers. CDR1 and CDR2 (germline): SNHLY, FYNNEI. V was shortened by 4 bases and J by 7 bases, with 16 bases between the two germline ends. The CDR3 contains 15 residues. Profiled with immunoSEQ multiplex PCR; TCRdb holds only in-frame clones, not every one. The table lists about 70,000 clones, approximately 82% of them singletons. Sequencing was performed on CD4+ or CD8+ T cells sorted from blood, taken in a trial of the OX40 agonist ivuxolimab. V and J are TRBV2 and TRBJ1-4, with no clear D. The sequence derives from an adult with an advanced solid tumor such as melanoma, head and neck, liver or kidney cancer. CDR3 DNA: TGTGCCAGCAGTGCGCAGCGACCGTTCCTTGAAAAACTGTTTTTT. Protein product: CASSAQRPFLEKLFF.